This TCR beta chain stems from a study of regulatory T cells in long-lasting Graves disease. The study, taken as a whole, reports: With persistent disease, TRBV28, TRBJ1-2 and TRBJ2-5 were the favored segments.

Libraries of TCR beta came from iRepertoire HTBI primers plus Arm-PCR of CDR3 regions. TCRdb fed the multiplex PCR reads into MiXCR, producing one record per CDR3 protein. The repertoire holds about 470,000 distinct CDR3 sequences, with under 25% as singletons. This clonotype was observed a few times. What it binds is not known. A much larger clone lies one base from this, so it may be a read error. Time point indicated: persistent/refractory GD, antithyroid drugs over 5 years with positive TRAb. PBMCs provided the RNA from which the TCR library was made. The trim removed 7 bases at V and 5 bases at J, leaving 11 bases unmatched. CDR1 and CDR2 from the germline V gene are MDHEN and SYDVKM. The CDR3 is 15 residues long.

This sequence originates from a female donor with Graves disease. The gene calls are TRBV28 and TRBJ2-5; 9 bases fit TRBD1. The sequencing here drew on peripheral blood mononuclear cells (PBMCs), taken when the disease was refractory, from a patient treated with antithyroid drugs. The CDR3 DNA reads TGTGCCAGCATGGGGGGACAGGGCGTCGGGGAGACCCAGTACTTC. The encoded protein is CASMGGQGVGETQYF.